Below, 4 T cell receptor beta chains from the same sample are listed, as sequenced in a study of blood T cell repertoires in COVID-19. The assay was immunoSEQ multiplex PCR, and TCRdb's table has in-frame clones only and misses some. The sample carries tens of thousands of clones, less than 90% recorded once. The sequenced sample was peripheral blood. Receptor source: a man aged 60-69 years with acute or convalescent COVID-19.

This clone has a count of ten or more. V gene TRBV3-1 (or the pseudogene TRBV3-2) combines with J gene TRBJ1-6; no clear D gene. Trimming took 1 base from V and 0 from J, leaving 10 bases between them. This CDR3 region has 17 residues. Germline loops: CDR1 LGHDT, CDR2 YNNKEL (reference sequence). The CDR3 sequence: CASSQVAASSYNSPLHF. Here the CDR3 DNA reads TGTGCCAGCAGCCAAGTGGCAGCGAGCTCCTATAATTCACCCCTCCACTTT.

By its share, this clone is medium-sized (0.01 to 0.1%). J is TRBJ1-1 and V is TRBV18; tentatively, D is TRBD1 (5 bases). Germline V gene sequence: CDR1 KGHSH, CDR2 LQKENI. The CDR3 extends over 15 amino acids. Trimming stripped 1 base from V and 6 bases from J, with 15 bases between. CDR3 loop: CASSPQTGAGAEAFF. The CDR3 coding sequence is TGTGCCAGCTCACCACAAACCGGGGCGGGAGCTGAAGCTTTCTTT.

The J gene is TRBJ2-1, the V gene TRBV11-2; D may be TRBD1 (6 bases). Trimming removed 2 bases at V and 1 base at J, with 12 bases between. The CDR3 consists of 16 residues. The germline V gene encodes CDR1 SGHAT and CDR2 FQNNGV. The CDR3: CASSLWVTGSYNEQFF. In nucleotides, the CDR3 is TGTGCCAGCAGCTTATGGGTCACAGGGTCCTACAATGAGCAGTTCTTC.

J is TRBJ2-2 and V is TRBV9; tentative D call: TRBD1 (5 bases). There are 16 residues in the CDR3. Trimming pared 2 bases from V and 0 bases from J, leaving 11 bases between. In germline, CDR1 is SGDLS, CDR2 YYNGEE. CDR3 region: CASSVSAGTNTGELFF. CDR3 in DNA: TGTGCCAGCAGCGTGTCCGCAGGGACGAACACCGGGGAGCTGTTTTTT.